One and the same sample provided the 30 T cell receptor beta chains below, sequenced in a study of T cell changes during pregnancy in multiple sclerosis. This table comes from immunoSEQ multiplex PCR, and its TCRdb copy is limited to in-frame clones, with some not included. The sample shows about 87,000 clones, 80% to 95% of them seen only once. The specimen was peripheral blood, collected in the third trimester of pregnancy. All receptors derive from a female donor in good health, enrolled as a control in a pregnancy study.

This chain links TRBV5-1 with TRBJ2-5, with TRBD2 matching 7 bases. The germline V gene has CDR1 SGHRS and CDR2 YFSETQ. The CDR3 extends over 16 amino acids. With 0 bases clipped from V and 5 bases from J, the junction kept 10 bases outside the gene matches. CDR3 bases: TGCGCCAGCAGCTTGGAGGGAGGGCCGTTTTGGGAGACCCAGTACTTC. It codes for CASSLEGGPFWETQYF.

The chain carries TRBV19 and TRBJ2-7; a weak D match, TRBD1 (6 bases). Looked up from germline, CDR1 is LNHDA and CDR2 is SQIVND (reference sequence). The CDR3 sequence is 15 residues long. The V end was cut by 1 base, the J end by 2 bases, with 12 bases between. This chain's CDR3 is CASSIADRKTYEQYF. CDR3 bases: TGTGCCAGTAGTATAGCGGACAGAAAGACCTACGAGCAGTACTTC.

The chain recombines TRBV15 with TRBJ2-7, with TRBD2 matching over 10 bases. Trimming at V came to 3 bases and at J to 4 bases, leaving 3 bases not matched to a gene. The CDR3 covers 14 residues. Germline V gene sequence: CDR1 LNHNV, CDR2 YYDKDF (reference sequence). In nucleotides, the CDR3 is TGTGCCACCAGCAGCCTAGCGGGAGAGTACGAGCAGTACTTC. Protein: CATSSLAGEYEQYF.

This chain joins TRBV7-2 and TRBJ2-7; the match to TRBD2 covers 10 bases. Unmatched junction bases numbered 8, after V lost 6 bases and J lost 6 bases. Germline lookup yields CDR1 SGHTA and CDR2 FQGNSA. CDR3 length: 14 amino acids. DNA for the CDR3: TGTGCCAGCAGATCCCCTAGCGGGGGTCTCGAGCAGTACTTC. Its protein is CASRSPSGGLEQYF.

This clone appeared once. J is TRBJ1-3 and V is TRBV19, with 7 bases lining up with TRBD1. The V gene's germline CDR1 is LNHDA and CDR2 SQIVND (reference sequence). V was pared by 5 bases and J by 4 bases, with 11 bases of the junction left unmatched. This CDR3 is built from 16 residues. The CDR3 reads CASSPPTGLVGNTIYF. The CDR3 DNA sequence: TGTGCCAGTAGTCCGCCGACAGGGTTGGTCGGAAACACCATATATTTT.

This chain uses TRBV20-1 with TRBJ2-7; no firm D call. Per the germline V gene, CDR1 is DFQATT and CDR2 is SNEGSKA (reference sequence). Trimming took off 5 bases at V and 4 bases at J, with 9 bases between the two ends. The CDR3 has 11 residues. CDR3 sequence: CSAQRLYEQYF. The CDR3 nucleotides are TGCAGTGCTCAACGGTTATACGAGCAGTACTTC.

CDR3 amino acids: CASSLGPSGGQDTQYF. In DNA form, the CDR3 reads TGTGCCAGCAGCTTAGGGCCTAGCGGGGGCCAAGATACGCAGTATTTT. The V and J genes are TRBV7-8 and TRBJ2-3; TRBD2 aligns across 10 bases. Germline CDR1 and CDR2: SGHVS and FQNEAQ. The CDR3 is made up of 16 amino acids. J was trimmed by 5 bases and V by 1 base; bases with no gene match: 6.

This sequence joins TRBV2 and TRBJ2-3; 7 nucleotides agree with TRBD2. The junction had 4 bases not matched to a gene; V was cut back by 5 bases and J by 2 bases. Germline V lookup: CDR1 SNHLY, CDR2 FYNNEI. The CDR3 spans 14 residues. The CDR3 is CASSHTSVTDTQYF. The CDR3 bases are TGTGCCAGCAGTCATACTAGCGTCACAGATACGCAGTATTTT.

The J gene is TRBJ2-2, the V gene TRBV5-1, with TRBD2 identical over 9 bases. Germline loops: CDR1 SGHRS, CDR2 YFSETQ. Trimming cost V 10 bases and J 3 bases; bases outside gene matches: 7. CDR3 size: 14 residues. CDR3 amino acids: CAARLAADTGELFF. CDR3 sequence (DNA): TGCGCCGCCCGACTAGCGGCAGACACCGGGGAGCTGTTTTTT.

This clone was observed once. This rearrangement joins TRBV7-2 to TRBJ2-7; TRBD2 matches at 9 bases. Germline CDR1 is SGHTA and CDR2 is FQGNSA. The V segment lost 4 bases and the J segment 6 bases; nucleotides outside the gene matches: 10. CDR3 length equals 15 residues. For the CDR3, the DNA is TGTGCCAGCAGCTCCCAGACTAGCGGTCTTGGCGAGCAGTACTTC. Translation: CASSSQTSGLGEQYF.

The rearrangement joins TRBV4-1 to TRBJ2-3; 9 bases fit TRBD1. The germline V gene encodes CDR1 MGHRA and CDR2 YSYEKL. V lost 4 bases, J lost 6 bases, and 11 bases stayed unmatched. This CDR3 region has 16 residues. CDR3 in amino acids: CASSRTGGGQVDTQYF. The CDR3 nucleotides are TGCGCCAGCAGCCGAACAGGGGGCGGGCAAGTGGATACGCAGTATTTT.

The J gene is TRBJ2-7, the V gene TRBV7-2; 7 bases agree with TRBD1. Trimming at V came to 5 bases and at J to 2 bases, leaving 6 bases not matched to a gene. Germline V gene lookup returns CDR1 SGHTA and CDR2 FQGNSA. There are 14 residues in the CDR3. The CDR3 coding sequence is TGTGCCAGCAGCCGATCGACAGGGCCCTACGAGCAGTACTTC. Residues: CASSRSTGPYEQYF.

The chain combines TRBV28 with TRBJ2-1, with D possibly matching TRBD2 (7 bases). The CDR3 is made up of 19 amino acids. Trimming removed 7 bases from V and 4 bases from J, with 29 bases in between. The germline gives CDR1 MDHEN, CDR2 SYDVKM. CDR3 bases: TGTGCCAGCATCGAAGCTGGGGGGGGCAAGGGGTATTCGTACAATGAGCAGTTCTTC. The encoded protein is CASIEAGGGKGYSYNEQFF.

This chain uses TRBV7-2 with TRBJ2-7; no reliable D call. Per germline, CDR1 SGHTA and CDR2 FQGNSA. The CDR3 is 12 residues long. Trimming stripped 1 base from V and 9 bases from J, with 10 bases between. The CDR3 DNA reads as TGTGCCAGCAGCTTAGATAGCATACGGCAGTACTTC. Its protein is CASSLDSIRQYF.

The chain combines TRBV2 with TRBJ2-1; weak D call: TRBD2 (5 bases). The CDR3 is 13 residues long. Per germline, CDR1 SNHLY and CDR2 FYNNEI. V was cut by 4 bases and J by 12 bases, with 16 bases left in between. The CDR3 bases are TGTGCCAGCAGTGCCCGGGGTGCAATGACGCAGTTCTTC. It is translated as CASSARGAMTQFF.

DNA for the CDR3: TGTGCCAGCAGTGACTGGGGGGAGGGCCGTGGGGAGCAGTACTTC. It is translated as CASSDWGEGRGEQYF. V is TRBV6-4 and J is TRBJ2-7; 7 positions match TRBD2. This CDR3 has 15 amino acids. Germline loops: CDR1 MRHNA, CDR2 SNTAGT. V dropped 1 base and J dropped 7; count of bases not matched to a gene: 10.

The chain joins TRBV5-1 to TRBJ2-1; D may be TRBD2 (5 bases). Germline loops: CDR1 SGHRS, CDR2 YFSETQ. V was pared by 3 bases and J by 0 bases, with 13 bases between. This CDR3 is built from 16 residues. For the CDR3, the DNA is TGCGCCAGCAGCTCCGGCAGCGGTGGCTCCTACAATGAGCAGTTCTTC. Translating it yields CASSSGSGGSYNEQFF.

The rearrangement links TRBV5-1 to TRBJ2-7; tentative D call: TRBD2 (6 bases). The length of the CDR3 is 14 residues. Germline values: CDR1 SGHRS, CDR2 YFSETQ. The V and J ends lost 3 bases and 7 bases respectively, with 17 bases between them. CDR3 in DNA: TGCGCCAGCAGCTCCACCCGGGGGTCCGGGGAGCAGTACTTC. This sequence encodes CASSSTRGSGEQYF. Filled out from reference TRBV5-1 and TRBJ2-7, the complete variable domain reads KAGVTQTPRYLIKTRGQQVTLSCSPISGHRSVSWYQQTPGQGLQFLFEYFSETQRNKGNFPGRFSGRQFSNSRSEMNVSTLELGDSALYLCASSSTRGSGEQYFGPGTRLTVT.

The V call is TRBV12-1, the J call TRBJ2-1; whether TRBD2, the table's D call, matches the DNA was not checked. TRBV12-1 is a recognized pseudogene. The CDR3 spans 16 residues. In DNA form, the CDR3 reads TGTGCCAGCAGCCACTATCTAGCGGGGGAATACAATGAGCAGTTCTTC. Its translation is CASSHYLAGEYNEQFF.

This clone appeared a few times. The rearrangement links TRBV19 to TRBJ1-2; D is possibly TRBD1 (6 bases). Trimming removed 7 bases from V and 5 bases from J, with 8 bases in between. The V gene's germline CDR1 is LNHDA and CDR2 SQIVND (reference sequence). The CDR3 contains 11 residues. The CDR3 nucleotides read TGTGCCAGTATGGACAGTTATGGCTACACCTTC. Its translation: CASMDSYGYTF.

V and J are TRBV5-4 and TRBJ2-1, with D perhaps TRBD2 (6 bases). The CDR3 covers 15 residues. V was clipped by 2 bases and J by 7 bases, with 16 bases between them. CDR1 and CDR2 (germline): SGHNT, YYREEE (reference sequence). CDR3 coding DNA: TGTGCCAGCAGCTTAAGAGGGAGGCCCTTTAATGAGCAGTTCTTC. As protein: CASSLRGRPFNEQFF.

The chain employs TRBV7-9 and TRBJ2-7; 10 bases are shared with TRBD2. V lost 5 bases and J lost 4; bases outside the gene matches: 2. Germline CDR1 is SEHNR and CDR2 is FQNEAQ (reference sequence). CDR3 length equals 13 residues. CDR3 DNA sequence: TGTGCCAGCAGCCCTAGCGGGAGATACGAGCAGTACTTC. It translates to CASSPSGRYEQYF.

The rearrangement joins TRBV7-2 to TRBJ2-1; 10 bases map to TRBD2. Germline V gene data show CDR1 as SGHTA and CDR2 as FQGNSA. With 1 base clipped from V and 7 bases from J, the junction kept 7 bases outside the gene matches. The CDR3 has 16 amino acids. CDR3 in amino acids: CASSLESGRAGNEQFF. CDR3 in DNA: TGTGCCAGCAGCTTAGAGAGCGGGAGGGCCGGAAATGAGCAGTTCTTC. Combining the CDR3 with reference TRBV7-2 and TRBJ2-1 gives the whole variable domain GAGVSQSPSNKVTEKGKDVELRCDPISGHTALYWYRQSLGQGLEFLIYFQGNSAPDKSGLPSDRFSAERTGGSVSTLTIQRTQQEDSAVYLCASSLESGRAGNEQFFGPGTRLTVL.

The rearrangement links TRBV7-2 to TRBJ1-5; D might be TRBD1 (5 bases). The CDR3 has 15 residues. V was cut by 6 bases and J by 5 bases, with 17 bases left in between. The germline CDR1 and CDR2 sequences are SGHTA and FQGNSA. In nucleotides, the CDR3 is TGTGCCAGCAGTTACCGTTCGGGGGAGGATCAGCCCCAGCATTTT. Encoded protein: CASSYRSGEDQPQHF.

J is TRBJ2-1 and V is TRBV27; 7 positions match TRBD2. The CDR3 has 16 amino acids. Germline V gene lookup returns CDR1 MNHEY and CDR2 SMNVEV (reference sequence). The ends lost 3 bases at V and 4 bases at J; junction bases unmatched: 9. The CDR3 region is CASSFSLAASYNEQFF. The CDR3 coding sequence is TGTGCCAGCAGTTTTTCCCTAGCGGCGAGTTACAATGAGCAGTTCTTC.

The chain recombines TRBV5-1 with TRBJ1-3, with 9 bases matching TRBD1. V dropped 3 bases and J dropped 0; count of bases not matched to a gene: 16. The CDR3 covers 20 residues. The germline gives CDR1 SGHRS, CDR2 YFSETQ. CDR3 region: CASSSGTGSHGALSGNTIYF. CDR3 coding DNA: TGCGCCAGCAGCTCCGGGACAGGGTCCCATGGGGCTCTCTCTGGAAACACCATATATTTT.

The chain uses TRBV10-1 and TRBJ1-1; 7 positions agree with TRBD1. With 6 bases clipped from V and 0 bases from J, the junction kept 4 bases outside the gene matches. CDR1 WNHNN and CDR2 SYGVQD come from the germline V gene (reference sequence). The CDR3 totals 14 residues. CDR3 loop: CASRTTGLNTEAFF. The CDR3 DNA sequence: TGCGCCAGCAGAACGACAGGGTTGAACACTGAAGCTTTCTTT.

This clone was found once. The chain recombines TRBV29-1 with TRBJ2-7; D ambiguous. The germline V gene has CDR1 SQVTM and CDR2 ANQGSEA. The CDR3 length is 11 residues. V dropped 7 bases and J dropped 2 bases, with 9 bases sitting between them. CDR3 protein: CSAAAAYEQYF. The CDR3 coding sequence is TGCAGCGCTGCCGCGGCCTACGAGCAGTACTTC.

The genes are TRBV2 and TRBJ1-1, with 8 nucleotides matching TRBD1. This CDR3 spans 14 amino acids. After removal of 6 bases from V and 5 bases from J, the junction contained 8 bases not matched to a gene. CDR1 and CDR2 from the germline V gene are SNHLY and FYNNEI. The CDR3 DNA reads TGTGCCAGCAGGATTGGACAGGGTTGGACTGAAGCTTTCTTT. This translates into CASRIGQGWTEAFF.

The CDR3 sequence: CASSWGQGALNTEAFF. The CDR3 nucleotides read TGTGCCAGCAGTTGGGGACAGGGGGCTCTGAACACTGAAGCTTTCTTT. V usage is TRBV6-6 and J usage is TRBJ1-1; TRBD1 matches 12 bases. Germline assignment: CDR1 MNHNY and CDR2 SVGAGI (reference sequence). The J segment lost 0 bases and the V segment lost 4 bases, leaving 3 bases of the junction unmatched. The CDR3 extends over 16 amino acids.